This TCR beta chain appears in the sequencing data of a study of OX40 agonist ivuxolimab in advanced cancers. Regarding the study as a whole: Among T cells, CD8+ cells averaged more expanded clones than CD4+ cells.

Using immunoSEQ multiplex PCR, the repertoire was profiled, and TCRdb retains in-frame clones only, with some absent. The data contain some 37,000 clones, approximately 90% of them singletons. Deletions cut 6 bases from V and 7 bases from J, with 19 bases between. Germline lookup yields CDR1 MGHDK and CDR2 SYGVNS. The CDR3 sequence is 15 residues long. With respect to this clone: Its antigen is undetermined.

The source was CD4+ or CD8+ T cells sorted from blood, collected in a trial of the OX40 agonist ivuxolimab. V is TRBV25-1 and J is TRBJ2-1; D perhaps matches TRBD2 (5 bases). This clonotype was sampled from an adult with an advanced solid tumor such as melanoma, head and neck, liver or kidney cancer. CDR3 region: CASRARLAGANEQFF. The CDR3 DNA reads as TGTGCCAGCAGAGCTAGGCTAGCAGGTGCAAATGAGCAGTTCTTC.